This T cell receptor beta chain was documented in a study of read filtering for tumor transcriptome and immune sequencing. Study details: IR-seq gave about 3.5 to 10.27 million TCR reads per sample; RNA-seq gave about 80 to 1,400.

The library was built from approximately 400 ng RNA with molecular barcoded adaptors for alpha/delta and beta/gamma chains. MiXCR, run by TCRdb on the reads, gives a single entry per CDR3 protein. The sample has approximately 58,000 distinct CDR3 sequences; 9% to 15% are singletons. CDR1 is KGHSH, CDR2 LQKENI, per germline. Trimming took 0 bases from V and 3 from J; bases not matched to a gene: 3. The CDR3 has 16 amino acids. Every patient had bone marrow sampled while the disease was active. This clonotype was detected ten times or more. Its antigen is not known. Study-wide points: This fraction held mixed bone marrow immune cells after CD138-negative sorting.

The V and J genes are TRBV18 and TRBJ1-4; the match to TRBD1 covers 8 bases. This sequence was found in a donor at least 40 years old with multiple myeloma. The sequenced sample was a population of CD138-negative cells sorted from bone marrow. This CDR3 reads CASSPPDRASNEKLFF. CDR3 nucleotide sequence: TGTGCCAGCTCACCACCGGACAGGGCCTCTAATGAAAAACTGTTTTTT.